This T cell receptor beta chain was sequenced during a study of shared clonotypes between healthy human individuals (dated by TCRdb to the early 2020s). With regard to the full study: A few men and a couple of women, aged 18 to 49 years, made up the cohort. Each donor's leukapheresis produced roughly between roughly 0.94 and 9.5 billion PBMCs. To estimate repertoire size and how much clonotypes are shared between individuals, the study performed deep sequencing of blood TCR repertoires from five healthy adults. Different laboratories and diverse techniques were used to prepare libraries and sequence TCR repertoires, to increase sequencing depth and limit assay-specific biases. For each donor, CD4 naive and CD4 memory were each run on three plates, CD8 naive on two plates, and CD8 memory on one plate. The investigation overall reported the following: Higher generation probabilities were observed for clonotypes shared by all four sorted-subset donors than for non-shared clonotypes. The genetic and exposure-history diversity represented was limited by the small number of donors. When four donors were compared, the shared fraction of clonotypes was about 5.4% for naive CD4, 3% to 4% for naive CD8, roughly 2.3% for memory CD4, and 0.4% for memory CD8. Sampling was limited to blood, and TCR repertoires in tissue likely differ from TCR repertoires in blood. Larger estimated clonotype richness was generally found for naive subsets than for memory subsets. Pairwise subsampling led to the expectation that sequencing depth would affect the degree of clonotype sharing among donors. Incomplete sequencing was indicated by rarefaction of sorted-subset datasets, despite the large sequencing depth.

As to this clone: Its recognized antigen is unknown. Base qualities were left out, and no much larger clone turns up one base away.

According to the germline V gene (reference sequence), CDR1 reads MNHEY and CDR2 reads SMNVEV. The junction shows trimming of 4 bases on V and 1 base on J, and the gene matches do not reach 5 bases of it. The CDR3, cysteine through phenylalanine, is 15 amino acids long. Only the CDR3 DNA stays, 45 bases, in frame from base 1. For the CD8 naive samples, CD45RO-negative cells were positively selected for CCR7, yielding a CD45RA+CCR7+ population from which TemRA cells were excluded. The donors were healthy, HIV-negative adults with no recently reported acute infections or vaccinations. Every donor was a Caucasian adult living in Nashville, Tennessee, USA. Blood was obtained by leukapheresis, after which PBMCs were separated by Ficoll-Histopaque density gradient centrifugation and cryopreserved in liquid nitrogen vapor phase. Analytical flow cytometry was used to check the purity and quantity of each magnetically sorted T cell population. Genomic DNA was isolated from every sorted fraction and measured by UV absorbance on a Nanodrop 2000c.

Using the deep immunoSEQ assay, multiplex PCR amplified TCR CDR3 regions from genomic DNA. For each cell subset, the extracted genomic DNA was distributed evenly across all wells of several immunoSEQ 96-well plates, and each plate served as one replicate. For sorted subsets, each replicate PCR was loaded with approximately 0.2 ug genomic DNA, equivalent to 25,000 to 30,000 T cell genomes. Purified libraries were measured with a Qubit 3.0 fluorometer, size-checked on a Bioanalyzer 2100, and measured again with the KAPA Library Quantification kit. Every immunoSEQ 96-well plate was sequenced on a dedicated single-read 150-cycle Illumina NextSeq 550 flow cell. The study's processing was this. Because only junctional sequences without quality scores were contained in the immunoSEQ output, filtering matching that applied to full-length reads could not be performed. Sequences were annotated with PyIR, a Python wrapper for IgBLAST v1.9, and V/J genes and CDR3 were assigned using IMGT germline references. Reads were removed for weak V/J assignments (E-value above 1e-6), missing CDR3, stop codons, out-of-frame junctions, or ambiguous translated residues. V3J clonotypes were defined as sequences sharing an identical inferred V gene, J gene, and CDR3 amino acid sequence. Percentage overlap between repertoires was calculated by dividing the number of shared unique clonotypes by the size of the smaller repertoire. RTK rarefaction, the Chao1 estimator, and Recon v2.1 estimates of unobserved clonotypes were used to assess repertoire richness. For all TCRbeta clonotypes obtained by the gDNA method from a few donors, generation probabilities were computed with OLGA. Imported from immuneACCESS, the table was reduced by TCRdb to in-frame sequences with V and J called. These copies leave out some clones; in studies compared against another copy, an unresolved V gene accounts for under half, and the cause of the remainder is not known. D and trimming were read from the DNA, whereas the V and J calls and clone size are those reported in that table. Across this sample there are about 800,000 clones, with about 96% seen only once. The ten largest clonotypes hold less than 0.25% of the sample.

Sequenced sample: naive CD8+ T cells sorted from blood. The sample's cell subset or site, from its label and the paper: CD45RA+CCR7+. This clonotype was obtained from a man under 40 in good health. This chain is built from TRBV27 and TRBJ1-2; TRBD1 lines up with 8 middle nucleotides. The DNA sequence is TGTGCCAGCAGTTACAGGACAGGGATTAACTATGGCTACACCTTC. Translated, it reads CASSYRTGINYGYTF.